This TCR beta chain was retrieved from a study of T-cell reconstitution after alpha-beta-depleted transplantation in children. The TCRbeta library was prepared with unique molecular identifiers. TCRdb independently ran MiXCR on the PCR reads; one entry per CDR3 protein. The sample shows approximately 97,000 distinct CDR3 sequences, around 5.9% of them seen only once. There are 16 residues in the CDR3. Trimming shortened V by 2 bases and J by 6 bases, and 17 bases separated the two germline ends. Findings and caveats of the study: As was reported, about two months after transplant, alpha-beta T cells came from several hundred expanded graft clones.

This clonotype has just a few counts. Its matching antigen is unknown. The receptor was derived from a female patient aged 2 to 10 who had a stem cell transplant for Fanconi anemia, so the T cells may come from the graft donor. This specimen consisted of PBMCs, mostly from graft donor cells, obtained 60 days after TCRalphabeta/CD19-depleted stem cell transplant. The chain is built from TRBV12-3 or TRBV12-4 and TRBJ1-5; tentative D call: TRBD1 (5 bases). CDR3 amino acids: CASSLSRAGRGQPQHF. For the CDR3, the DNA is TGTGCCAGCAGTTTATCTCGAGCAGGGAGGGGTCAGCCCCAGCATTTT.